The 16 T cell receptor beta chains in this list originate from one sample, sequenced in a study of CD8 T cells in ankylosing spondylitis. TCRdb itself ran the 5' RACE reads through MiXCR, one entry per CDR3 protein. Here the sample spans approximately 100,000 distinct CDR3 sequences, about 25% being singletons. The material sequenced was synovial fluid, either unsorted or a sorted T cell fraction (not recorded which). The receptors were sampled from a male donor with ankylosing spondylitis.

This clonotype was counted a few times. Here the CDR3 DNA reads TGTGCCAGCAGCTTTGAGGGGGTCGGCCATCGCACTGAAGCTTTCTTT. Translation: CASSFEGVGHRTEAFF. This chain links TRBV11-2 with TRBJ1-1, with D perhaps matching TRBD1 (6 bases). The CDR3 runs to 16 residues. Germline CDR1 reads SGHAT; CDR2 reads FQNNGV. V lost 3 bases and J lost 4, with 18 bases in between.

V and J are TRBV2 and TRBJ2-7; a weak D match, TRBD2 (5 bases). Germline lookup yields CDR1 SNHLY and CDR2 FYNNEI. The CDR3 is 14 residues long. V was pared by 6 bases and J by 0 bases, with 12 bases between. The CDR3 region has the DNA TGTGCCAGCAGACGGGAACCGAGCTCCTACGAGCAGTACTTC. Translating gives CASRREPSSYEQYF.

This clonotype was seen more than once but under ten times. The J gene is TRBJ2-4, the V gene TRBV20-1; D is unresolved. Germline V lookup: CDR1 DFQATT, CDR2 SNEGSKA (reference sequence). The CDR3 totals 12 residues. V dropped 0 bases and J dropped 7 bases, with 7 bases sitting between them. The CDR3 reads CSARDMVNIQYF. CDR3 DNA sequence: TGCAGTGCTAGAGATATGGTTAACATTCAGTACTTC.

The genes are TRBV19 and TRBJ2-2; tentatively, D is TRBD1 (5 bases). Germline V gene sequence: CDR1 LNHDA, CDR2 SQIVND (reference sequence). The CDR3 covers 13 residues. V dropped 11 bases and J dropped 6 bases, with 16 bases sitting between them. DNA of the CDR3: TGTGCCGCGAGGCAGGGCGGTTCCGGGGAGCTGTTTTTT. Translated: CAARQGGSGELFF.

This clonotype was counted between two and nine times. The chain combines TRBV20-1 with TRBJ1-6, with 9 bases matching TRBD1. Germline V lookup: CDR1 DFQATT, CDR2 SNEGSKA (reference sequence). The CDR3 has 16 residues. V dropped 0 bases and J dropped 7; count of bases not matched to a gene: 7. CDR3 DNA: TGCAGTGCTAGAGACAAGACAGGGGGAGGCAATTCACCCCTCCACTTT. Amino acids: CSARDKTGGGNSPLHF.

The chain employs TRBV24-1 and TRBJ2-1; 7 bases are a match to TRBD1. V shed 2 bases and J 4 bases; nucleotides not matched to a gene: 4. From germline, CDR1 is KGHDR and CDR2 SFDVKD. This CDR3 is built from 15 residues. CDR3 sequence: CATSDWTQGYNEQFF. CDR3 nucleotides: TGTGCCACCAGTGATTGGACACAGGGGTACAATGAGCAGTTCTTC.

The chain recombines TRBV20-1 with TRBJ2-1; D gene uncertain. CDR3 length equals 15 residues. V lost 0 bases, J lost 8 bases, and 17 bases lay in between. The germline gives CDR1 DFQATT, CDR2 SNEGSKA (reference sequence). CDR3 protein: CSARDASVSRDEQFF. The CDR3 coding sequence is TGCAGTGCTAGAGATGCGTCGGTTTCTCGGGATGAGCAGTTCTTC.

This clonotype has a handful of counts. The limits of the CDR3 on the DNA are not certain, so only TCRdb's listed CDR3 is given. The V and J genes are TRBV7-2 and TRBJ1-6; no check of the table's D call, TRBD1, against the DNA was made. From its first to its last residue, the CDR3 has 16 amino acids. The germline CDR1 and CDR2 sequences are SGHTA and FQGNSA. CDR3 amino acids: CASSFSGQAYNSPLHF.

The chain combines TRBV20-1 with TRBJ1-1; D unclear. From germline, CDR1 is DFQATT and CDR2 SNEGSKA (reference sequence). V lost 6 bases to trimming and J lost 3 bases, with 5 bases between them. The CDR3 covers 10 residues. For the CDR3, the DNA is TGCAGTGCCACGGACACTGAAGCTTTCTTT. The encoded protein is CSATDTEAFF.

The rearrangement uses TRBV20-1 and TRBJ2-7, with D uncertain. CDR3 length equals 12 residues. The V end was cut by 1 base, the J end by 5 bases, with 9 bases between. Germline CDR1 DFQATT, CDR2 SNEGSKA (reference sequence). The CDR3 region has the DNA TGCAGTGCTAGAGGGATTTCGGACGAGCAGTACTTC. This gives the protein CSARGISDEQYF.

This clonotype has more than one count but fewer than ten. This chain links TRBV7-8 with TRBJ2-7, with D unclear. The length of the CDR3 is 14 residues. Germline-derived CDR1 and CDR2 are SGHVS and FQNEAQ. V was pared by 4 bases and J by 1 base, with 11 bases between. CDR3 region: CASSYLTPSYEQYF. The DNA of the CDR3 is TGTGCCAGCAGCTATTTAACGCCGTCCTACGAGCAGTACTTC.

This rearrangement joins TRBV10-3 to TRBJ2-2, with D possibly TRBD1 on 5 matching bases. The CDR3 runs 13 residues. Trimming left V 7 bases short and J 7 bases short, with 13 bases between. Germline V lookup: CDR1 ENHRY, CDR2 SYGVKD. The CDR3 protein is CAITGLQGGELFF. The CDR3 DNA sequence: TGTGCCATCACCGGGCTGCAGGGCGGGGAGCTGTTTTTT.

V and J are TRBV12-3 or TRBV12-4 and TRBJ2-3, with TRBD2 identical over 7 bases. This CDR3 is built from 13 residues. V was pared by 5 bases and J by 2 bases, with 1 base of the junction left unmatched. CDR3 region: CASSRDYTDTQYF. The CDR3 DNA follows: TGTGCCAGCAGTCGGGACTACACAGATACGCAGTATTTT.

There are a few counts of this clonotype. CDR3 nucleotide sequence: TGCAGTGCCAGACTGACTAGCGGGAGTGCCGGGGAGCTGTTTTTT. Its translation: CSARLTSGSAGELFF. J is TRBJ2-2 and V is TRBV20-1, with 12 positions matching TRBD2. The CDR3 spans 15 residues. Germline V gene sequence: CDR1 DFQATT, CDR2 SNEGSKA (reference sequence). J gave up 6 bases and V 6 bases, and 8 bases lay outside the gene matches.

The chain has TRBV15 and TRBJ2-4; the D gene is possibly TRBD2 (6 bases). Germline CDR1 and CDR2: LNHNV and YYDKDF (reference sequence). V lost 5 bases and J 7 bases, leaving 12 bases between the germline ends. CDR3 length: 13 residues. CDR3 sequence reads: CATSPRESNIQYF. The DNA of the CDR3 is TGTGCCACCAGCCCACGGGAGTCGAACATTCAGTACTTC.

The sample holds a few counts of this clonotype. The chain carries TRBV6-2 or TRBV6-3 and TRBJ2-1; D may be TRBD1 (5 bases). This CDR3 region has 14 residues. Per germline, CDR1 MNHEY and CDR2 SVGEGT. Trimming cost V 3 bases and J 7 bases, with 13 bases left between them. CDR3 loop: CASSYDMGLNEQFF. The CDR3 DNA reads TGTGCCAGCAGTTATGATATGGGGCTAAATGAGCAGTTCTTC.